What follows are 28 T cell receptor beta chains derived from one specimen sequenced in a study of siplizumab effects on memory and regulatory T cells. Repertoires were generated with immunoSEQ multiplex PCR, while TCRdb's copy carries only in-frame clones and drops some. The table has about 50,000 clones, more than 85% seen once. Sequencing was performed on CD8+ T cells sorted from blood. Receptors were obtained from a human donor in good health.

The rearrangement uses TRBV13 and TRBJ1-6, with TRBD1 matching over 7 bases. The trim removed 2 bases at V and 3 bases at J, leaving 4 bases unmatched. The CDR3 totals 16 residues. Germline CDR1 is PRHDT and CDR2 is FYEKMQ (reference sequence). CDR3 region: CASSLKGGLYNSPLHF. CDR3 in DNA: TGTGCCAGCAGCTTAAAAGGGGGCCTCTATAATTCACCCCTCCACTTT.

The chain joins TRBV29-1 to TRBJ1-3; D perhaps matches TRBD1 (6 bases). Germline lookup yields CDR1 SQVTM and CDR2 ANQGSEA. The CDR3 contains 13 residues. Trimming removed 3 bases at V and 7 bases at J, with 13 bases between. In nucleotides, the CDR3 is TGCAGCGTTGATTCCAGGGGAGGGAACACCATATATTTT. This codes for CSVDSRGGNTIYF.

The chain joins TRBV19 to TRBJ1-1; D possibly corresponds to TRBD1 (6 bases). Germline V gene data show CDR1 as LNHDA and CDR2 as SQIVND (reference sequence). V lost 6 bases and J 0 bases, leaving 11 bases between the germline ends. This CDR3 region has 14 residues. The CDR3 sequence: CASSGGPMNTEAFF. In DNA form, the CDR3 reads TGTGCCAGTAGCGGGGGGCCGATGAACACTGAAGCTTTCTTT.

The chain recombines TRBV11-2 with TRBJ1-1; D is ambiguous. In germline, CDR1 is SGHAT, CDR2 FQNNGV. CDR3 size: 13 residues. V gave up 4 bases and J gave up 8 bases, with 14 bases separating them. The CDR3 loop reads CASSSAQDFEAFF. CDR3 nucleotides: TGTGCCAGCAGCTCCGCCCAAGACTTCGAAGCTTTCTTT.

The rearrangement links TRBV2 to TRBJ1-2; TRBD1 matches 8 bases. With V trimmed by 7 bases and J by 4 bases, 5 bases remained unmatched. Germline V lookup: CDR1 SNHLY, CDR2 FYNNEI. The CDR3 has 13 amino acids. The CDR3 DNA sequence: TGTGCCAGCATTGCAGGGGGCATCTATGGCTACACCTTC. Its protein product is CASIAGGIYGYTF.

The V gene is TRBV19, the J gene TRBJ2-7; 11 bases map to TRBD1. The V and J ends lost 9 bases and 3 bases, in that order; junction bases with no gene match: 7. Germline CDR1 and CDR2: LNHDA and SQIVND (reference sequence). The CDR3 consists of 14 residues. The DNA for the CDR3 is TGTGCCAGCGCCCCGGGACAGGGGGACTACGAGCAGTACTTC. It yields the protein CASAPGQGDYEQYF.

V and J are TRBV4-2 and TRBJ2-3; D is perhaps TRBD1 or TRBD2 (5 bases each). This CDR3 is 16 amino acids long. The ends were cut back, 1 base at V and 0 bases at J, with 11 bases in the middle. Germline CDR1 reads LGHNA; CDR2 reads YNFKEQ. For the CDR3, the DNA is TGTGCCAGCAGCCAAGTAGAGGGGATTAGCACAGATACGCAGTATTTT. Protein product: CASSQVEGISTDTQYF.

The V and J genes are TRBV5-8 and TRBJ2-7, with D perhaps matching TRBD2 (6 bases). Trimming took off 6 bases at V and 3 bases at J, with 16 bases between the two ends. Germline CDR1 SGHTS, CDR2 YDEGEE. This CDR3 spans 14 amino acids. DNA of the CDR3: TGTGCCAGCACCCAACCGGGACTGAACTACGAGCAGTACTTC. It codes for CASTQPGLNYEQYF. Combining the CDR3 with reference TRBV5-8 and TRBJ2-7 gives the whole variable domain EAGVTQSPTHLIKTRGQQATLRCSPISGHTSVYWYQQALGLGLQFLLWYDEGEERNRGNFPPRFSGRQFPNYSSELNVNALELEDSALYLCASTQPGLNYEQYFGPGTRLTVT.

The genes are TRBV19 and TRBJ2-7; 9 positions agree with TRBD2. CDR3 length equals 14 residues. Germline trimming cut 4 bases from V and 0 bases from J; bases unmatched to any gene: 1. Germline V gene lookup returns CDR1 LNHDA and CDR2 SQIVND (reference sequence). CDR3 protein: CASSRAGGSYEQYF. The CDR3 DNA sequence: TGTGCCAGTAGTAGAGCGGGGGGCTCCTACGAGCAGTACTTC.

The CDR3 here is CASSLTASGDEQYF. In DNA form, the CDR3 reads TGTGCCAGCAGCTTAACCGCTAGCGGCGACGAGCAGTACTTC. The chain couples TRBV7-3 to TRBJ2-7; 7 positions agree with TRBD2. CDR1 and CDR2 from the germline V gene are SGHTA and FQGTGA. The length of the CDR3 is 14 residues. Losses at the gene ends were 0 bases for V and 5 bases for J; bases not matched to a gene: 4.

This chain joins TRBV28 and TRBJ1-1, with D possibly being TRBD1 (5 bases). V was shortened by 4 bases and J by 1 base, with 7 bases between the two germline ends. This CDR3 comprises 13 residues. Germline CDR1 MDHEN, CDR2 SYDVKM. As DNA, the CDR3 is TGTGCCAGCAGTTCGACAGCGAACACTGAAGCTTTCTTT. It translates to CASSSTANTEAFF.

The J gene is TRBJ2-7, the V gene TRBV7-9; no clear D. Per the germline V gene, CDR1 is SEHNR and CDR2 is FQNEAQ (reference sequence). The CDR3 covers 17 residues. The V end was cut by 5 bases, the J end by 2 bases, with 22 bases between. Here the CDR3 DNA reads TGTGCCAGCAGCCTACCGAAACCCCCCCGGGCCACCTACGAGCAGTACTTC. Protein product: CASSLPKPPRATYEQYF.

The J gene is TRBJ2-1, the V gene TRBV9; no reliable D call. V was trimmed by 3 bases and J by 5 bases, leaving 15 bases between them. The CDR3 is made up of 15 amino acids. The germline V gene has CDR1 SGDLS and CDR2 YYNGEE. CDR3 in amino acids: CASSGKSGNNNEQFF. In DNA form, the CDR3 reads TGTGCCAGCAGCGGTAAGTCTGGAAATAACAATGAGCAGTTCTTC.

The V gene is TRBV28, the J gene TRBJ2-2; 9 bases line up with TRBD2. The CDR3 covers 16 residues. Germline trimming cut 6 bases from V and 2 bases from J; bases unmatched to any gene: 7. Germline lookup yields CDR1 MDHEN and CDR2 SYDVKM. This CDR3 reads CASRGPGLANTGELFF. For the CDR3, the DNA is TGTGCCAGCAGGGGCCCGGGACTAGCTAACACCGGGGAGCTGTTTTTT.

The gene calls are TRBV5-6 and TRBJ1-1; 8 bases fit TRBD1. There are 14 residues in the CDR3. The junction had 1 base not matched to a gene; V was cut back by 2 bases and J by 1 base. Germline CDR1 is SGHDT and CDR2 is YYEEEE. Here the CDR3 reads CASSFGTGNTEAFF. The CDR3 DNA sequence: TGTGCCAGCAGCTTTGGGACAGGGAACACTGAAGCTTTCTTT.

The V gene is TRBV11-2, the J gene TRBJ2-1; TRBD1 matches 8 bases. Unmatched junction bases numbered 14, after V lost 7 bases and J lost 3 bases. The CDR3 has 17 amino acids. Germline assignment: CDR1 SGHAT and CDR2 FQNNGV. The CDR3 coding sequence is TGTGCCAGCAAGCCGTCCGACAGGGGTCTTCGCTACAATGAGCAGTTCTTC. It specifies CASKPSDRGLRYNEQFF. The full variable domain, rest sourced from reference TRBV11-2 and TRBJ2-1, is EAGVAQSPRYKIIEKRQSVAFWCNPISGHATLYWYQQILGQGPKLLIQFQNNGVVDDSQLPKDRFSAERLKGVDSTLKIQPAKLEDSAVYLCASKPSDRGLRYNEQFFGPGTRLTVL.

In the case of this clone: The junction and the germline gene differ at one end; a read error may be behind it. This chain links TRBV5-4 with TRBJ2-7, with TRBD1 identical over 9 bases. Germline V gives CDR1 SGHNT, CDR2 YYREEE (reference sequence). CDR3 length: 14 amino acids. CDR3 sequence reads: CASSLGQGPYEQYF. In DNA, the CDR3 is TGTGCCAGCAGTTTGGGACAGGGCCCCTACGAGCAGTACTTC.

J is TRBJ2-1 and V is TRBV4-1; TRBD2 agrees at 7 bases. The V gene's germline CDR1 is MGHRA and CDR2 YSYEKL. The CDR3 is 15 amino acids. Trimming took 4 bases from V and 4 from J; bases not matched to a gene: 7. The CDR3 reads CASSLLANPYNEQFF. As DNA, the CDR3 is TGCGCCAGCAGCCTACTAGCGAATCCTTACAATGAGCAGTTCTTC.

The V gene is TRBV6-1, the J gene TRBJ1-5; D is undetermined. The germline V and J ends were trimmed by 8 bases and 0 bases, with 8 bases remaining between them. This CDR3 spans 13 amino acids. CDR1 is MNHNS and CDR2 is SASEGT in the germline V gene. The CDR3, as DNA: TGTGCCAGCCGGCAGTATAGCAATCAGCCCCAGCATTTT. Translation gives CASRQYSNQPQHF.

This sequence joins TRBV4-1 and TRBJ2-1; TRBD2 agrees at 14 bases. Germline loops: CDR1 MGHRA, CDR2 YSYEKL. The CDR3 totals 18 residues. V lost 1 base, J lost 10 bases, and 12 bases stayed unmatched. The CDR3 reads CASSQAGGTSGRGGEQFF. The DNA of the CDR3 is TGCGCCAGCAGCCAAGCCGGAGGGACTAGCGGGAGAGGCGGGGAGCAGTTCTTC.

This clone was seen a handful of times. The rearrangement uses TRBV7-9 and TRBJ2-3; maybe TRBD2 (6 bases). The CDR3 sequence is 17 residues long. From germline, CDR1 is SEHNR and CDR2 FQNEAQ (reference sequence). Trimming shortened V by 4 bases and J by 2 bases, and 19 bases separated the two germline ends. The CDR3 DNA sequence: TGTGCCAGCAGCTCCGGGGGTAGCCCCTTAAACACAGATACGCAGTATTTT. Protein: CASSSGGSPLNTDTQYF.

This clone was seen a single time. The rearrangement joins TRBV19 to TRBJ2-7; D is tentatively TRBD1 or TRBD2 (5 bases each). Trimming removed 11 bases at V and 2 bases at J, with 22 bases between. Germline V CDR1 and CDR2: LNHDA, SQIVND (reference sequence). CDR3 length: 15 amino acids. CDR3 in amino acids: CASKVSRAGAYEQYF. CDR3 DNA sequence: TGTGCCTCAAAAGTTTCCAGGGCCGGGGCCTACGAGCAGTACTTC.

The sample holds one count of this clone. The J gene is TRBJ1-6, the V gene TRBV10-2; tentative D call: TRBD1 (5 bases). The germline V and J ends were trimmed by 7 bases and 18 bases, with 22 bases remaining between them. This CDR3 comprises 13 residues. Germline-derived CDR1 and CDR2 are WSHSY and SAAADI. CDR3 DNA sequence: TGCGCCAGCAAAACGGACGACCTGGGACTCAGCCACTTT. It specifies CASKTDDLGLSHF.

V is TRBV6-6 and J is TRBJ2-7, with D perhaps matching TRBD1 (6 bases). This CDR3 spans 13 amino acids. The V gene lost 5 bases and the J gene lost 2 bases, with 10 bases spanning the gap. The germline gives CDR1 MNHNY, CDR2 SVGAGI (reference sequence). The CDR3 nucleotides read TGTGCCAGCAGTGACAGGAAGCCCTACGAGCAGTACTTC. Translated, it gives CASSDRKPYEQYF.

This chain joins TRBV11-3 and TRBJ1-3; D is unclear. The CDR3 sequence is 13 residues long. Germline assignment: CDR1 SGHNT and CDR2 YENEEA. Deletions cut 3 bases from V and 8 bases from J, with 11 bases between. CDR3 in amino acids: CASSFHGQDTIYF. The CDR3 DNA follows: TGTGCCAGCAGCTTCCATGGGCAAGACACCATATATTTT.

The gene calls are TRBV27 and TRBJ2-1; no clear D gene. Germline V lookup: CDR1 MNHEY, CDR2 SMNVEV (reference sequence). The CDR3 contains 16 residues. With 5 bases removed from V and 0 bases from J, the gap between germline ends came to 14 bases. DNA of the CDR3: TGTGCCAGCAGTCCGCTTCTCTGGGGCTCCTACAATGAGCAGTTCTTC. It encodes CASSPLLWGSYNEQFF.

The CDR3 here is CASSRTGYEQYF. In DNA, the CDR3 is TGTGCCAGCAGCCGTACAGGATACGAGCAGTACTTC. J is TRBJ2-7 and V is TRBV7-9, with a tentative D call TRBD1 (5 bases). Germline V gene data show CDR1 as SEHNR and CDR2 as FQNEAQ (reference sequence). V was clipped by 5 bases and J by 4 bases, with 9 bases between them. The CDR3 spans 12 residues.

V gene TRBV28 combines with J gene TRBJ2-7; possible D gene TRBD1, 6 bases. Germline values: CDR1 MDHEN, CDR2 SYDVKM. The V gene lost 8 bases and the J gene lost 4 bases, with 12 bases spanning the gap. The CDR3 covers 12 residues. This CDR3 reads CASGGRDYEQYF. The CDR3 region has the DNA TGTGCCAGCGGGGGCAGGGATTACGAGCAGTACTTC.